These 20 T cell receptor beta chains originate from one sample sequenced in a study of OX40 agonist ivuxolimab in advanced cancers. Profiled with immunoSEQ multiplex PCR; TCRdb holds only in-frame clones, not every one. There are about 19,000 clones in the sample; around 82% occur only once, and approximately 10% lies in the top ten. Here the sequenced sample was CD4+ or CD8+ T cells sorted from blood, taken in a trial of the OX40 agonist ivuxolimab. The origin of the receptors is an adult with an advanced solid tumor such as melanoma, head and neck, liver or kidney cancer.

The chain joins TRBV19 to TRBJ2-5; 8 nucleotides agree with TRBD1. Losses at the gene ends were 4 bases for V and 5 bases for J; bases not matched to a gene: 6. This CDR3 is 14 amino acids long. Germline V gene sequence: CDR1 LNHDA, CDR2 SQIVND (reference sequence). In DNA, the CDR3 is TGTGCCAGTAGTACCCCAGGGGGCGAGGAGACCCAGTACTTC. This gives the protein CASSTPGGEETQYF.

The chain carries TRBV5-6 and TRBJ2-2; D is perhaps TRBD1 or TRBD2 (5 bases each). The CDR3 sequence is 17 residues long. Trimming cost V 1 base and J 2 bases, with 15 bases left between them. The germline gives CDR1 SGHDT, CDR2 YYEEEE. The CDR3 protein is CASSLRVRDGNTGELFF. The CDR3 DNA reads TGTGCCAGCAGCTTGCGGGTCCGGGACGGTAACACCGGGGAGCTGTTTTTT.

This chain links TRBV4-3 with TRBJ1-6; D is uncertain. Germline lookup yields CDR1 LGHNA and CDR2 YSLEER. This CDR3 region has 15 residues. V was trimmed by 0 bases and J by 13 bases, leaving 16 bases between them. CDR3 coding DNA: TGCGCCAGCAGCCAAGATCCGGCCTCGATAACCCCCCTCCACTTT. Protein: CASSQDPASITPLHF.

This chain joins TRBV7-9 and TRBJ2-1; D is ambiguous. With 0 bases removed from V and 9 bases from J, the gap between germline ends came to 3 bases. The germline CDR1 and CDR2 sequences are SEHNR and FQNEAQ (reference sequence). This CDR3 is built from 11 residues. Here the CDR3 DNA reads TGTGCCAGCAGCTTAGCAGCTGAGCAGTTCTTC. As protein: CASSLAAEQFF.

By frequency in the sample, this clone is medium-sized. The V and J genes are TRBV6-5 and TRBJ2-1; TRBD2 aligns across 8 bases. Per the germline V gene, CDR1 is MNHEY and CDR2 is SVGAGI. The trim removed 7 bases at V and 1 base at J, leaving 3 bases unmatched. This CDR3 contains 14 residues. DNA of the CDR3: TGTGCCAGCAATTTAGCGGGATCCTACAATGAGCAGTTCTTC. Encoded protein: CASNLAGSYNEQFF.

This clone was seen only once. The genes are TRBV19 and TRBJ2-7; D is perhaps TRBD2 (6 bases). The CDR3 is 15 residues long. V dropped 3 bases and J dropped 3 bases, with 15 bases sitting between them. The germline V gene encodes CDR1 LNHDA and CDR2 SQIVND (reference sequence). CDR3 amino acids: CASSIRAGGFYEQYF. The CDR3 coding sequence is TGTGCCAGTAGTATTAGAGCGGGTGGATTCTACGAGCAGTACTTC.

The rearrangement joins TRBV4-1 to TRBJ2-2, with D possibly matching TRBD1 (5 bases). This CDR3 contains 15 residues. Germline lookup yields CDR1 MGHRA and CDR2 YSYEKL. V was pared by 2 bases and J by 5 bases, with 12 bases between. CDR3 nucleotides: TGCGCCAGCAGCCAAATTTCAGGGCTTACCGGGGAGCTGTTTTTT. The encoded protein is CASSQISGLTGELFF.

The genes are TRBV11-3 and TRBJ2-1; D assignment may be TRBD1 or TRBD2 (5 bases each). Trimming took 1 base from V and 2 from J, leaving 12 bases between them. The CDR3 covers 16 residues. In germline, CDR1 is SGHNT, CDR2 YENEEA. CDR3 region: CASSLVGGVAYNEQFF. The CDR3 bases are TGTGCCAGCAGCTTAGTTGGGGGAGTCGCCTACAATGAGCAGTTCTTC.

This chain's CDR3 is CASSLPTTPGRASQETQYF. As DNA, the CDR3 is TGTGCCAGCAGCTTACCGACAACCCCGGGGAGGGCGTCCCAAGAGACCCAGTACTTC. The chain couples TRBV11-1 to TRBJ2-5; TRBD2 aligns across 7 bases. Looked up from germline, CDR1 is SGHAT and CDR2 is FQDESV (reference sequence). The CDR3 covers 19 residues. With V trimmed by 2 bases and J by 1 base, 16 bases remained unmatched. Combining the CDR3 with reference TRBV11-1 and TRBJ2-5 gives the whole variable domain EAEVAQSPRYKITEKSQAVAFWCDPISGHATLYWYRQILGQGPELLVQFQDESVVDDSQLPKDRFSAERLKGVDSTLKIQPAELGDSAMYLCASSLPTTPGRASQETQYFGPGTRLLVL.

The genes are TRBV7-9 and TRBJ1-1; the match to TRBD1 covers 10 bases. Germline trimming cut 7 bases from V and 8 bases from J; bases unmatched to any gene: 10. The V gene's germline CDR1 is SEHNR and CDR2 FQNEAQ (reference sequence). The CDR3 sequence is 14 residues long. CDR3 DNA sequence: TGTGCCAGCAACTGGGACAGGGGACCGCACGAAGCTTTCTTT. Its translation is CASNWDRGPHEAFF.

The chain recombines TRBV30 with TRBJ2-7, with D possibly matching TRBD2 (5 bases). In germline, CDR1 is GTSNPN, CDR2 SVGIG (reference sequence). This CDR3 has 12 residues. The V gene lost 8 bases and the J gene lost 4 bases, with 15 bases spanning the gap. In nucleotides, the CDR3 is TGTGCCGGCGACCGGGATAGTTACGAGCAGTACTTC. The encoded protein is CAGDRDSYEQYF.

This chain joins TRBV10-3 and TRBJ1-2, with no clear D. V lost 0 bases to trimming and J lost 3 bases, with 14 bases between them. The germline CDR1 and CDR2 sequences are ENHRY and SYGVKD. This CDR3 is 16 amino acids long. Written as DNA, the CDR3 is TGTGCCATCAGTGAGTCGAGTAGGGAAGCCGACTATGGCTACACCTTC. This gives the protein CAISESSREADYGYTF.

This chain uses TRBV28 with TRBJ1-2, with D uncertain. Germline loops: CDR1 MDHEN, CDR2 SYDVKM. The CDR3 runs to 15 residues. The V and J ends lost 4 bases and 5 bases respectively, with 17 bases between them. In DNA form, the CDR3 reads TGTGCCAGCAGTTCTGGTGTTCGACGGCGATATGGCTACACCTTC. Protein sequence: CASSSGVRRRYGYTF.

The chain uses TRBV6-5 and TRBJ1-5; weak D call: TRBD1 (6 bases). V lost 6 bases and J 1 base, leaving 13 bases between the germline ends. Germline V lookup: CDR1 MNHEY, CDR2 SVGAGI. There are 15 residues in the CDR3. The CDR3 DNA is TGTGCCAGCAGGGGGGCCGGGGCAAGCAATCAGCCCCAGCATTTT. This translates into CASRGAGASNQPQHF.

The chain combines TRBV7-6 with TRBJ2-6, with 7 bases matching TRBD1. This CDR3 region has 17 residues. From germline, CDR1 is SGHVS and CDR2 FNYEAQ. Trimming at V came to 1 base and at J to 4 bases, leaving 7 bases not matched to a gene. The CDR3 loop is CASSLEDRKLGANVLTF. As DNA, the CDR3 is TGTGCCAGCAGCTTAGAGGACAGGAAGTTAGGGGCCAACGTCCTGACTTTC.

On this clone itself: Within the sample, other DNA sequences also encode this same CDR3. The CDR3 DNA reads TGTGCCAGCAGCTTAGTCGGGGAGAACACTGAAGCTTTCTTT. Translating it yields CASSLVGENTEAFF. This chain connects TRBV11-3 to TRBJ1-1; D unresolved. Germline V gene sequence: CDR1 SGHNT, CDR2 YENEEA. The CDR3 has 14 residues. V dropped 1 base and J dropped 1 base, with 7 bases sitting between them. Together with reference TRBV11-3 and TRBJ1-1, the CDR3 gives the full variable domain: EAGVVQSPRYKIIEKKQPVAFWCNPISGHNTLYWYLQNLGQGPELLIRYENEEAVDDSQLPKDRFSAERLKGVDSTLKIQPAELGDSAVYLCASSLVGENTEAFFGQGTRLTVV.

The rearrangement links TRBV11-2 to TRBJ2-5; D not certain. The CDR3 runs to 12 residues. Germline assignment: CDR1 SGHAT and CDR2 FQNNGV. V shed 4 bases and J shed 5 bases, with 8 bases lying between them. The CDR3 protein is CASSWEGETQYF. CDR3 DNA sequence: TGTGCCAGCAGCTGGGAAGGGGAGACCCAGTACTTC.

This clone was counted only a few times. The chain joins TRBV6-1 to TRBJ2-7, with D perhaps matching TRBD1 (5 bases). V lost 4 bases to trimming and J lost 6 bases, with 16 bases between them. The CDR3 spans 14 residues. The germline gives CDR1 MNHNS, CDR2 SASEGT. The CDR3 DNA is TGTGCCAGCAGTGCAAGTCGCAGGGCCGCCGAGCAGTACTTC. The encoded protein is CASSASRRAAEQYF.

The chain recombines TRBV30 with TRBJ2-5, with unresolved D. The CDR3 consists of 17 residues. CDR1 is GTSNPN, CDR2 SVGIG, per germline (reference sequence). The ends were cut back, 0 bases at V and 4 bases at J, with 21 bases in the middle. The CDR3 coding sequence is TGTGCCTGGAGTGTAGTCGTAACGAGTGTCCTCGGAGAGACCCAGTACTTC. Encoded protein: CAWSVVVTSVLGETQYF.

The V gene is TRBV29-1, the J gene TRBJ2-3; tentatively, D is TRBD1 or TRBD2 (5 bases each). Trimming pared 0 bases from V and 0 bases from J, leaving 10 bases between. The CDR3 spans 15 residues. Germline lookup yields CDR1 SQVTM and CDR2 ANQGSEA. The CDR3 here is CSVEEGRGSTDTQYF. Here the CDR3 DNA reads TGCAGCGTTGAAGAGGGACGGGGTAGCACAGATACGCAGTATTTT.